This T cell receptor beta chain was captured in a study of low-dose radiotherapy and immunotherapy resistance in tumors. This CDR3 has 15 amino acids. V lost 0 bases to trimming and J lost 3 bases, with 8 bases between them. Germline V gives CDR1 MNHEY, CDR2 SVGAGI. TRAV- and TRBV-specific primers, spanning alpha and beta chains, primed first-strand cDNA. Amplification of TCRs used a constant-region primer and V-primer adapter for 20 PCR cycles. In vitro transcription served to amplify the isolated mRNA. Each CDR3 protein is one row after TCRdb ran MiXCR on the reads. The sample contains about 58,000 distinct CDR3 sequences, 23% of which appear only once. Documented time point: after trial treatment. Regarding treatment: LDRT plus nivolumab, ipilimumab, low-dose cyclophosphamide and aspirin (RACIN trial). Eligible patients bore advanced solid tumors devoid of tumor-infiltrating lymphocytes. This clonotype appeared many times.

This sequence joins TRBV6-5 and TRBJ2-2; D is ambiguous. Sample: PBMCs, taken after low-dose radiotherapy plus immunotherapy. The source is a male donor with prostate cancer. CDR3 residues: CASSYSGSYTGELFF. The CDR3 DNA is TGTGCCAGCAGTTACTCGGGCAGTTACACCGGGGAGCTGTTTTTT.